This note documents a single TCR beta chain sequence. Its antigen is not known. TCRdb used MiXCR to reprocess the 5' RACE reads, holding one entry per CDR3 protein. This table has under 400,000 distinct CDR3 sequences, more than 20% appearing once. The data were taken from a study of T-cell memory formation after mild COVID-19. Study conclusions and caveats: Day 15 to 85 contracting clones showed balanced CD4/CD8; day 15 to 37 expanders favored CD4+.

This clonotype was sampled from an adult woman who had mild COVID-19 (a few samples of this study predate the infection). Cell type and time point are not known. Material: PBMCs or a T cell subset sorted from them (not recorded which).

CDR3 nucleotides: TGTGCCAGCAGCTTGGATCACAGGGCCACTGAAGCTTTCTTT. Translation: CASSLDHRATEAFF. The J gene is TRBJ1-1, the V gene TRBV5-5, with D perhaps matching TRBD1 (6 bases). The CDR3 spans 14 residues. From germline, CDR1 is SGHKS and CDR2 YYEKEE (reference sequence). V was shortened by 0 bases and J by 4 bases, with 10 bases between the two germline ends.